A selection of T cell receptor beta chains follows, all from one sample in a study of cytomegalovirus exposure and HLA in healthy donors. Sequencing was performed with immunoSEQ multiplex PCR; in TCRdb, only in-frame clones are kept and a portion is missing. The repertoire includes some 90,000 clones, roughly 87% of them detected once, and about 5.7% sits in the top ten. The sample consisted of PBMCs. All receptors come from a man younger than 30 in good health and CMV-seropositive. The CDR3 runs from the conserved cysteine through the conserved F or W. D genes are given only for firm matches. Rows give clone size only sometimes, using once, few, many, or a class for an expanded clone.

abundance | d_gene | j_gene | v_gene | len | CDR3aa | CDR3nt
- | - | TRBJ2-3 | TRBV5-4 | 13 | CASSLLGPDTQYF | TGTGCCAGCAGCTTGCTGGGCCCAGATACGCAGTATTTT
once | - | TRBJ2-3 | TRBV5-1 | 13 | CASSPSWRDTQYF | TGCGCCAGCAGCCCAAGCTGGAGGGATACGCAGTATTTT
- | - | TRBJ1-1 | TRBV7-6 | 12 | CASSSLYTEAFF | TGTGCCAGCAGCTCACTGTACACTGAAGCTTTCTTT
- | TRBD1 | TRBJ1-1 | TRBV9 | 12 | CASSSTGVRAFF | TGTGCCAGCAGCAGTACAGGGGTTCGGGCTTTCTTT
- | - | TRBJ2-1 | TRBV7-2 | 17 | CASSNPQGLHYYNEQFF | TGTGCCAGCAGCAATCCTCAGGGGCTCCACTACTACAATGAGCAGTTCTTC
- | TRBD1 | TRBJ1-5 | TRBV5-1 | 15 | CASSRGTGSNQPQHF | TGCGCCAGCAGCCGTGGGACAGGGTCAAATCAGCCCCAGCATTTT
- | - | TRBJ2-3 | TRBV4-3 | 15 | CASSLTSLRTDTQYF | TGCGCCAGCAGCCTTACTAGCCTCCGCACAGATACGCAGTATTTT
- | - | TRBJ2-1 | TRBV4-2 | 14 | CASSQEQGIDEQFF | TGTGCCAGCAGCCAAGAACAGGGAATCGATGAGCAGTTCTTC
- | - | TRBJ2-7 | TRBV6-5 | 15 | CASSFNRVSSYEQYF | TGTGCCAGCAGTTTCAACAGGGTGAGCTCCTACGAGCAGTACTTC
- | TRBD2 | TRBJ2-3 | TRBV18 | 16 | CASSPLAGAGTDTQYF | TGTGCCAGCTCACCACTAGCGGGAGCGGGCACAGATACGCAGTATTTT
- | TRBD2 | TRBJ2-7 | TRBV19 | 15 | CASSPGLAGSYEQYF | TGTGCCAGTAGTCCGGGACTAGCCGGGTCCTACGAGCAGTACTTC
- | - | TRBJ2-7 | TRBV6-5 | 14 | CASSYTTAAYEQYF | TGTGCCAGCAGTTACACGACAGCCGCCTACGAGCAGTACTTC
- | - | TRBJ1-5 | TRBV7-8 | 15 | CASSLAAGVNQPQHF | TGTGCCAGCAGCTTAGCGGCAGGGGTCAATCAGCCCCAGCATTTT
- | - | TRBJ2-7 | TRBV27 | 13 | CASSLGRAYEQYF | TGTGCCAGCAGTTTGGGCAGAGCCTACGAGCAGTACTTC
few | - | TRBJ2-7 | TRBV19 | 13 | CASKGHPSYEQYF | TGTGCCAGTAAGGGACACCCCTCCTACGAGCAGTACTTC
- | TRBD1 | TRBJ2-5 | TRBV5-4 | 15 | CASSLQDRALGTQYF | TGTGCCAGCAGCTTGCAGGACAGGGCCCTCGGGACCCAGTACTTC
- | - | TRBJ2-1 | TRBV25-1 | 14 | CASAPGSSYNEQFF | TGTGCCAGTGCCCCTGGGAGCTCCTACAATGAGCAGTTCTTC
- | TRBD2 | TRBJ2-1 | TRBV9 | 17 | CASSVAVGTSGANEQFF | TGTGCCAGCAGCGTAGCGGTCGGGACTAGCGGAGCCAATGAGCAGTTCTTC
- | TRBD1 | TRBJ2-7 | TRBV27 | 14 | CASSYRTGAYEQYF | TGTGCCAGCAGTTACCGGACAGGGGCGTACGAGCAGTACTTC
once | TRBD1 | TRBJ2-3 | TRBV18 | 16 | CASSLDRAPSTDTQYF | TGTGCCAGCTCACTTGACAGGGCTCCGAGCACAGATACGCAGTATTTT
- | TRBD1 | TRBJ2-6 | TRBV9 | 16 | CASSVGGQVRANVLTF | TGTGCCAGCAGCGTAGGGGGACAGGTGAGGGCCAACGTCCTGACTTTC
- | TRBD1 | TRBJ2-2 | TRBV7-9 | 15 | CASSEQGAITGELFF | TGTGCCAGCAGCGAGCAGGGGGCCATCACCGGGGAGCTGTTTTTT
- | TRBD1 | TRBJ1-1 | TRBV29-1 | 14 | CSVGQGGGNTEAFF | TGCAGCGTAGGACAGGGGGGGGGAAACACTGAAGCTTTCTTT
once | TRBD2 | TRBJ2-2 | TRBV4-3 | 18 | CASSQMGLGRSRTGELFF | TGCGCCAGCAGCCAAATGGGACTAGGGAGGAGTAGGACCGGGGAGCTGTTTTTT
- | - | TRBJ2-7 | TRBV19 | 13 | CASSPTVSYEQYF | TGTGCCAGTAGTCCGACAGTATCCTACGAGCAGTACTTC
- | - | TRBJ2-7 | TRBV27 | 13 | CASSLGRVYEQYF | TGTGCCAGCAGTTTGGGCAGAGTCTACGAGCAGTACTTC
- | - | TRBJ1-3 | TRBV5-5 | 15 | CASSLAQVSGNTIYF | TGTGCCAGCAGCTTGGCCCAGGTCTCTGGAAACACCATATATTTT
few | - | TRBJ2-2 | TRBV9 | 14 | CASSVGENTGELFF | TGTGCCAGCAGCGTAGGAGAGAACACCGGGGAGCTGTTTTTT
once | TRBD1 | TRBJ2-7 | TRBV15 | 14 | CATSRGTGSYEQYF | TGTGCCACCAGCAGAGGGACAGGCTCCTACGAGCAGTACTTC
- | TRBD2 | TRBJ2-3 | TRBV29-1 | 14 | CSVAFPAGGGTQYF | TGCAGCGTTGCATTTCCAGCGGGGGGCGGCACGCAGTATTTT
- | - | TRBJ1-1 | TRBV4-2 | 15 | CASSQDWQGMTEAFF | TGTGCCAGCAGCCAAGATTGGCAGGGGATGACTGAAGCTTTCTTT
- | TRBD2 | TRBJ2-7 | TRBV9 | 15 | CASSPVSGGTYEQYF | TGTGCCAGCAGCCCCGTGAGCGGGGGAACCTACGAGCAGTACTTC
- | - | TRBJ2-2 | TRBV28 | 13 | CASSSRLSGELFF | TGTGCCAGCAGCTCGCGTCTCTCCGGGGAGCTGTTTTTT
- | TRBD1 | TRBJ1-2 | TRBV2 | 14 | CASSERGTVYGYTF | TGTGCCAGCAGTGAAAGGGGGACAGTCTATGGCTACACCTTC
once | TRBD2 | TRBJ2-3 | TRBV9 | 17 | CASSPLLAGGTTDTQYF | TGTGCCAGCAGCCCTCTCCTAGCGGGAGGGACCACAGATACGCAGTATTTT
once | - | TRBJ1-2 | TRBV18 | 13 | CASSQDRNYGYTF | TGTGCCAGCTCTCAGGACAGAAACTATGGCTACACCTTC
- | - | TRBJ1-5 | TRBV4-2 | 14 | CASSQGSSNQPQHF | TGTGCCAGCAGCCAGGGCAGCAGCAATCAGCCCCAGCATTTT
- | TRBD2 | TRBJ2-1 | TRBV6-5 | 15 | CASNPLAGGLNEQFF | TGTGCCAGCAACCCACTAGCGGGAGGGTTAAATGAGCAGTTCTTC
- | TRBD1 | TRBJ2-5 | TRBV19 | 15 | CASSMRTGGMETQYF | TGTGCCAGTAGTATGAGGACAGGGGGTATGGAGACCCAGTACTTC
- | TRBD1 | TRBJ2-5 | TRBV27 | 16 | CASSLFGDRDSETQYF | TGTGCCAGCAGTTTATTCGGGGACAGGGATAGCGAGACCCAGTACTTC
- | - | TRBJ2-5 | TRBV15 | 13 | CATSRETEETQYF | TGTGCCACCAGCAGAGAGACAGAAGAGACCCAGTACTTC
- | - | TRBJ2-7 | TRBV6-1 | 15 | CASTRGMTNLYEQYF | TGTGCCAGCACTCGGGGTATGACTAACTTGTACGAGCAGTACTTC
- | - | TRBJ1-2 | TRBV6-5 | 13 | CASTYRWSYGYTF | TGTGCCAGCACATACCGATGGAGCTATGGCTACACCTTC
- | TRBD2 | TRBJ2-7 | TRBV19 | 13 | CASTGTNSYEQYF | TGTGCCAGTACCGGGACTAACTCCTACGAGCAGTACTTC
- | TRBD2 | TRBJ2-1 | TRBV11-3 | 17 | CASSLLRSGRAKYEQFF | TGTGCCAGCAGCTTACTGAGAAGCGGGAGGGCCAAGTATGAGCAGTTCTTC
- | - | TRBJ2-3 | TRBV2 | 14 | CASSDEPAADTQYF | TGTGCCAGCAGTGACGAGCCCGCCGCAGATACGCAGTATTTT
- | TRBD1 | TRBJ2-2 | TRBV27 | 17 | CASRGPQWTGEGGELFF | TGTGCCAGCAGGGGACCCCAATGGACAGGGGAAGGCGGGGAGCTGTTTTTT
once | TRBD1 | TRBJ1-2 | TRBV11-2 | 16 | CASSFPWDREASGYTF | TGTGCCAGCAGCTTTCCCTGGGACAGGGAGGCGTCCGGCTACACCTTC
- | - | TRBJ1-1 | TRBV28 | 13 | CASTDLFGTEAFF | TGTGCCAGCACCGATTTGTTCGGCACTGAAGCTTTCTTT
- | - | TRBJ2-1 | TRBV5-8 | 11 | CASSLAVEQFF | TGTGCCAGCAGCTTGGCCGTCGAGCAGTTCTTC
- | - | TRBJ1-2 | TRBV6-5 | 14 | CASSPGKGSWGYTF | TGTGCCAGCAGTCCAGGGAAGGGTTCTTGGGGCTACACCTTC
- | - | TRBJ2-1 | TRBV4-1 | 13 | CASSQEQLLVQFF | TGCGCCAGCAGCCAAGAGCAGCTACTAGTGCAGTTCTTC
once | - | TRBJ1-2 | TRBV7-8 | 15 | CASSPSTTSNYGYTF | TGTGCCAGCAGCCCTTCGACAACCTCTAACTATGGCTACACCTTC
- | TRBD1 | TRBJ1-5 | TRBV28 | 21 | CASSLSRLRTGGSGSNQPQHF | TGTGCCAGCAGTTTAAGTCGTTTAAGGACAGGGGGTAGTGGAAGCAATCAGCCCCAGCATTTT